This T cell receptor (beta chain) came from a study of cytomegalovirus exposure and HLA in healthy donors. Overall study findings and caveats: Reportedly, HLA-A and HLA-B alleles of most subjects were accurately predicted from TCR beta. An analysis that came later showed most CMV-associated TCR beta chains appearing HLA-restricted.

The PCR had 60 Vbeta and 13 Jbeta primers. TCRdb keeps only in-frame clones here, not all; method: immunoSEQ multiplex PCR. The table shows approximately 150,000 clones, with more than 80% occurring only once. Details on this clone: Antigen specificity is unknown.

This receptor was obtained from a man between 18 and 35 years old in good health and CMV-seronegative. Sequencing was carried out using PBMCs.

Written as DNA, the CDR3 is TGTGCCAGCAGCCAGCGCTCAGGGAAGATGCAGTTCTTC. Translated: CASSQRSGKMQFF. This rearrangement joins TRBV7-8 to TRBJ2-1; D is possibly TRBD1 (5 bases). The CDR3 has 13 amino acids. Germline lookup yields CDR1 SGHVS and CDR2 FQNEAQ. V lost 5 bases, J lost 12 bases, and 17 bases lay in between.